Below are 19 T cell receptor beta chains sequenced from a single sample in a study of Ad26.COV2.S vaccination and SARS-CoV-2 variants. Assay: immunoSEQ multiplex PCR; the TCRdb copy retains only in-frame clones and omits some. In the table there are some 500,000 clones, roughly nine tenths of which are singletons. As to treatment: around 19 received Ad26.COV2.S at low or high dose, single or two shots; about 5 received placebo; per-sample allocation not given. Day 63 after the first vaccine or placebo injection was the time point for sampling. The sequences come from peripheral blood, collected in a trial of Ad26.COV2.S vaccine versus placebo. The receptor source for this set is a person aged 18 to 59 who received the Ad26.COV2.S COVID-19 vaccine or a placebo.

The chain employs TRBV30 and TRBJ2-3, with 7 positions matching TRBD1. Losses at the gene ends were 2 bases for V and 4 bases for J; bases not matched to a gene: 3. CDR1 and CDR2 from the germline V gene are GTSNPN and SVGIG (reference sequence). The CDR3 covers 13 residues. The CDR3 loop reads CAWSPRGPDTQYF. For the CDR3, the DNA is TGTGCCTGGAGTCCAAGGGGGCCAGATACGCAGTATTTT.

The chain joins TRBV7-8 to TRBJ2-2; D possibly matches TRBD1 or TRBD2 (5 bases each). Germline V CDR1 and CDR2: SGHVS, FQNEAQ. The CDR3 totals 15 residues. The ends were cut back, 4 bases at V and 4 bases at J, with 13 bases in the middle. CDR3 in DNA: TGTGCCAGCAGCTGGGCGTTGAGGGGCACCGGGGAGCTGTTTTTT. Its protein is CASSWALRGTGELFF.

The CDR3 coding sequence is TGTGCCAGCAGCCTCCCCCAGGGGGGCACTGAAGCTTTCTTT. Protein product: CASSLPQGGTEAFF. This chain joins TRBV5-4 and TRBJ1-1, with 7 bases identical to TRBD1. Germline loops: CDR1 SGHNT, CDR2 YYREEE (reference sequence). The junction had 7 bases not matched to a gene; V was cut back by 4 bases and J by 4 bases. This CDR3 comprises 14 residues. Together with reference TRBV5-4 and TRBJ1-1, the CDR3 gives the full variable domain: ETGVTQSPTHLIKTRGQQVTLRCSSQSGHNTVSWYQQALGQGPQFIFQYYREEENGRGNFPPRFSGLQFPNYSSELNVNALELDDSALYLCASSLPQGGTEAFFGQGTRLTVV.

This clone was counted once. The chain couples TRBV7-9 to TRBJ1-1, with D possibly matching TRBD1 (6 bases). Trimming removed 5 bases at V and 7 bases at J, with 8 bases between. CDR3 length: 11 residues. Germline V gene sequence: CDR1 SEHNR, CDR2 FQNEAQ (reference sequence). CDR3 in amino acids: CASSVQGEAFF. The CDR3 DNA reads as TGTGCCAGCAGCGTACAGGGTGAAGCTTTCTTT.

Only one count was recorded for this clone. This chain joins TRBV6-6 and TRBJ1-5; D possibly corresponds to TRBD1 (6 bases). Germline CDR1 is MNHNY and CDR2 is SVGAGI (reference sequence). Deletions cut 2 bases from V and 2 bases from J, with 7 bases between. This CDR3 contains 14 residues. CDR3 nucleotides: TGTGCCAGCAGTTACAACAGGGGCAATCAGCCCCAGCATTTT. Amino acid sequence: CASSYNRGNQPQHF.

This chain connects TRBV9 to TRBJ1-1; 7 bases are shared with TRBD1. The CDR3 length is 12 residues. V lost 3 bases to trimming and J lost 7 bases; unmatched junction nucleotides: 3. Germline V gene data show CDR1 as SGDLS and CDR2 as YYNGEE. The CDR3 loop is CASSDTGVEAFF. Written as DNA, the CDR3 is TGTGCCAGCAGCGACACAGGGGTTGAAGCTTTCTTT.

This chain connects TRBV7-2 to TRBJ1-6; the D is unclear. This CDR3 has 15 residues. Germline V gene lookup returns CDR1 SGHTA and CDR2 FQGNSA. V gave up 4 bases and J gave up 2 bases, with 9 bases separating them. The CDR3 region is CASSSGRAYNSPLHF. The CDR3 bases are TGTGCCAGCAGCTCCGGAAGAGCCTATAATTCACCCCTCCACTTT.

The rearrangement joins TRBV5-6 to TRBJ2-1; D gene ambiguous. Per germline, CDR1 SGHDT and CDR2 YYEEEE. The V end was cut by 0 bases, the J end by 7 bases, with 11 bases between. CDR3 length: 14 residues. The DNA of the CDR3 is TGTGCCAGCAGCTTGGGGCCCGGATTGAATGAGCAGTTCTTC. It yields the protein CASSLGPGLNEQFF.

This clone was seen once. The rearrangement uses TRBV28 and TRBJ2-1; the D gene could be TRBD1 or TRBD2 (6 bases each). Germline CDR1 MDHEN, CDR2 SYDVKM. This CDR3 is 15 amino acids long. The germline V and J ends were trimmed by 7 bases and 13 bases, with 26 bases remaining between them. CDR3 bases: TGTGCCAGCACTTCAATCGGGGCTTTAGGGGGGTTTCAGTTCTTC. It translates to CASTSIGALGGFQFF. Using reference TRBV28 and TRBJ2-1 for the parts outside the CDR3, the full variable domain is DVKVTQSSRYLVKRTGEKVFLECVQDMDHENMFWYRQDPGLGLRLIYFSYDVKMKEKGDIPEGYSVSREKKERFSLILESASTNQTSMYLCASTSIGALGGFQFFGPGTRLTVL.

V usage is TRBV18 and J usage is TRBJ1-4; no clear D gene. Looked up from germline, CDR1 is KGHSH and CDR2 is LQKENI. Trimming shortened V by 1 base and J by 1 base, and 7 bases separated the two germline ends. CDR3 length: 15 amino acids. The CDR3 reads CASSPQGITNEKLFF. The CDR3 coding sequence is TGTGCCAGCTCACCACAGGGAATAACTAATGAAAAACTGTTTTTT. Filled out from reference TRBV18 and TRBJ1-4, the complete variable domain reads NAGVMQNPRHLVRRRGQEARLRCSPMKGHSHVYWYRQLPEEGLKFMVYLQKENIIDESGMPKERFSAEFPKEGPSILRIQQVVRGDSAAYFCASSPQGITNEKLFFGSGTQLSVL.

This clone was recorded only once. The genes are TRBV5-1 and TRBJ1-1; no clear D. The V and J ends lost 4 bases and 4 bases respectively, with 11 bases between them. Germline CDR1 reads SGHRS; CDR2 reads YFSETQ. The CDR3 has 13 residues. As DNA, the CDR3 is TGCGCCAGCAGCCCCTCGGGGAGCACTGAAGCTTTCTTT. Translating gives CASSPSGSTEAFF.

The chain links TRBV3-1 (or the pseudogene TRBV3-2) to TRBJ2-7, with D possibly TRBD1 on 6 matching bases. In germline, CDR1 is LGHDT, CDR2 YNNKEL (reference sequence). The length of the CDR3 is 13 residues. Trimming pared 3 bases from V and 9 bases from J, leaving 15 bases between. In DNA, the CDR3 is TGTGCCAGCAGCCAGGGAACAGGGTGGCGGCAGTACTTC. It encodes CASSQGTGWRQYF.

This chain connects TRBV7-9 to TRBJ1-2; unclear D gene. The CDR3 sequence is 13 residues long. The V end was cut by 1 base, the J end by 8 bases, with 11 bases between. Per germline, CDR1 SEHNR and CDR2 FQNEAQ (reference sequence). The CDR3 is CASSLDGRTGYTF. Written as DNA, the CDR3 is TGTGCCAGCAGCTTAGACGGCCGGACGGGCTACACCTTC.

This chain uses TRBV24-1 with TRBJ2-5; 8 bases fit TRBD1. CDR3 length: 16 residues. CDR1 is KGHDR and CDR2 is SFDVKD in the germline V gene. V was clipped by 2 bases and J by 6 bases; unmatched bases: 10. The CDR3 sequence: CATSDSGQGAWKTQYF. In nucleotides, the CDR3 is TGTGCCACCAGTGATTCTGGGCAGGGGGCTTGGAAGACCCAGTACTTC.

The CDR3 loop is CARSPSGGYTGELFF. As DNA, the CDR3 is TGTGCCAGAAGCCCAAGTGGGGGATACACCGGGGAGCTGTTTTTT. The chain links TRBV5-3 to TRBJ2-2; possibly TRBD1 or TRBD2 for D (5 bases each). TRBV5-3 is an open reading frame whose function is uncertain. The CDR3 spans 15 residues. The V end lost 4 bases, the J end lost 3 bases, and 13 bases lay between the germline ends.

The count of this clone is one. CDR3 sequence (DNA): TGTGCCAGCAGACGGATAGGGGTTAACACCGGGGAGCTGTTTTTT. It encodes CASRRIGVNTGELFF. V and J are TRBV5-6 and TRBJ2-2, with D tentatively TRBD1 (5 bases). V was pared by 5 bases and J by 2 bases, with 13 bases between. Germline V gene lookup returns CDR1 SGHDT and CDR2 YYEEEE. CDR3 size: 15 residues.

V is TRBV30 and J is TRBJ1-2, with TRBD1 matching 12 bases. This CDR3 is 16 amino acids long. V dropped 4 bases and J dropped 3; count of bases not matched to a gene: 9. Germline V gives CDR1 GTSNPN, CDR2 SVGIG (reference sequence). Written as DNA, the CDR3 is TGTGCCTGGAAACCGACCGGGACAGGGGGCTACTATGGCTACACCTTC. Encoded protein: CAWKPTGTGGYYGYTF.

J is TRBJ2-2 and V is TRBV13; TRBD2 aligns across 9 bases. The CDR3 has 16 residues. V lost 6 bases and J lost 1; bases outside the gene matches: 6. Germline CDR1 PRHDT, CDR2 FYEKMQ (reference sequence). As DNA, the CDR3 is TGTGCCAGCAGTGGTAGCGGGAGAAGGAACACCGGGGAGCTGTTTTTT. This encodes CASSGSGRRNTGELFF.

The chain carries TRBV5-1 and TRBJ1-4, with D unclear. The CDR3 runs to 15 residues. Germline loops: CDR1 SGHRS, CDR2 YFSETQ. The germline V and J ends were trimmed by 0 bases and 8 bases, with 14 bases remaining between them. CDR3 region: CASSLAPGLSEKLFF. The CDR3, as DNA: TGCGCCAGCAGCTTGGCCCCCGGGTTGAGCGAAAAACTGTTTTTT.